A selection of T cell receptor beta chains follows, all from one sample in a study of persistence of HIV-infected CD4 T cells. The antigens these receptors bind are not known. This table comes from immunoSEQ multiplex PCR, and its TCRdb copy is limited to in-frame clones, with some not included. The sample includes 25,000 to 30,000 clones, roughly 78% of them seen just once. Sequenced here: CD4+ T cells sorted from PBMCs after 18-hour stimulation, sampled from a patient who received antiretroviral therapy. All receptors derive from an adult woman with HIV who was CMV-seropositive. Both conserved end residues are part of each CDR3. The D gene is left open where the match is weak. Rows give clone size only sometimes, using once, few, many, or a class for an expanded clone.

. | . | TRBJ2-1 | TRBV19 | TGTGCCAGTAGAACCGATGGGGGCTCCTACAATGAGCAGTTCTTC | CASRTDGGSYNEQFF
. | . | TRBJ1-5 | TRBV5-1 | TGCGCCAGCAGCTTGGAAGGGGGGGCGCGTGCGGAGCCCCAGCATTTT | CASSLEGGARAEPQHF
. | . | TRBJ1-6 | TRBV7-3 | TGTGCCAGCAGCTTAGGACGATTGGGACACAATAATTCACCCCTCCACTTT | CASSLGRLGHNNSPLHF
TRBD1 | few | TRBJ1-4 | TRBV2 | TGTGCCAGCAACCGGGACAGGGATGAAAAACTGTTTTTT | CASNRDRDEKLFF
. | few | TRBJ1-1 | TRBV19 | TGTGCCAGTAGTGTGCAACAGGGTCACACTGAAGCTTTCTTT | CASSVQQGHTEAFF
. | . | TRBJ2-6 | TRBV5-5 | TGTGCCAGCACCTTAGGAGCATCTTCTGGGGCCAACGTCCTGACTTTC | CASTLGASSGANVLTF
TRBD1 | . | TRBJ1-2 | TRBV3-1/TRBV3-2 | TGTGCCAGCAGCCAGGGACAGGGCACCTATGGCTACACCTTC | CASSQGQGTYGYTF
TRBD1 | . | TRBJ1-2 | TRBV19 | TGTGCCAGTAGTATAACAGGGGGCCGGGTTTATGGCTACACCTTC | CASSITGGRVYGYTF
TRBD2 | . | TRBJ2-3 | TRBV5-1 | TGCGCCAGCAGCCGACAACTAGCGGGGGGTACAGATACGCAGTATTTT | CASSRQLAGGTDTQYF
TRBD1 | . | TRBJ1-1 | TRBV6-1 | TGTGCCAGCAGTGAGGGACAGGCCCCCCCTGAAGCTTTCTTT | CASSEGQAPPEAFF
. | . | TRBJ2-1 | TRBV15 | TGTGCCACCAGCAGAGAGGTACCCGGCGGGTCCTACAATGAGCAGTTCTTC | CATSREVPGGSYNEQFF
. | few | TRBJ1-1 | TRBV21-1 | TGTGCCAGCAGCAAAAGGTGGAGGGCGGGGAACACTGAAGCTTTCTTT | CASSKRWRAGNTEAFF
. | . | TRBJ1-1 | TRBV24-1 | TGTGCCACCAGTGATCTCCGCAGAGGTGAAGCTTTCTTT | CATSDLRRGEAFF
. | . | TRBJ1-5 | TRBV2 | TGTGCCAGCACCGAGAGACTCCGGAGCAATCAGCCCCAGCATTTT | CASTERLRSNQPQHF
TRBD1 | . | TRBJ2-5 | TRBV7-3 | TGTGCCAGCAGTCGTACAGGGGCCCAAGAGACCCAGTACTTC | CASSRTGAQETQYF
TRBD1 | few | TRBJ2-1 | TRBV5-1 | TGCGCCAGCAGCTCTCGTGCCGGGACAGGGGCCAATGAGCAGTTCTTC | CASSSRAGTGANEQFF
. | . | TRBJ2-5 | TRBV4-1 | TGCGCCAGCAGCCAAGCTTCCGGGGGGCCTGAGGGGGAGACCCAGTACTTC | CASSQASGGPEGETQYF
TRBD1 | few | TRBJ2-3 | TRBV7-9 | TGTGCCAGCAGCTTAGCGCTTTCGACAGGGGAGGCAGATACGCAGTATTTT | CASSLALSTGEADTQYF
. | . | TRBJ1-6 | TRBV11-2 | TGTGCCAGCAGCCCCCGGCGGGTAAATTCACCCCTCCACTTT | CASSPRRVNSPLHF
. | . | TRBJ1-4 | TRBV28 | TGTGCCAGCAGTTTACCTTCCATGGGGGAAAAACTGTTTTTT | CASSLPSMGEKLFF
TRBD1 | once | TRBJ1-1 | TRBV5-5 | TGTGCCAGCAGCGCTTCGAGACAGGGAAGGACTGAAGCTTTCTTT | CASSASRQGRTEAFF
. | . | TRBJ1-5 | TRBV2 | TGTGCCAGCAGTGATCGGCAGGCTAATCAGCCCCAGCATTTT | CASSDRQANQPQHF
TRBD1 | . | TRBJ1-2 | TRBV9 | TGTGCCAGCAGCCTACAGGGGGCGGATGGCTACACCTTC | CASSLQGADGYTF
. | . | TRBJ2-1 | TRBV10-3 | TGTGCCATCAGTGAGTCAGGATTCGATGAGCAGTTCTTC | CAISESGFDEQFF
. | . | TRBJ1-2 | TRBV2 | TGTGCCAGCAGGGTAAACCAGGGGATAAACTATGGCTACACCTTC | CASRVNQGINYGYTF
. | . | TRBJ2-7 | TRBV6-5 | TGTGCCACCGGGCCAGGGTCTGCCGAGCAGTACTTC | CATGPGSAEQYF
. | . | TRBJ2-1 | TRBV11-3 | TGTGCCAGCAGCTTAACTGAAAATGAGCAGTTCTTC | CASSLTENEQFF